These 25 T cell receptor beta chains were all obtained from the same sample, sequenced in a study of blood T cells in healthy people across ages. A second PCR of 7 to 11 cycles used a sample-barcoded 5' primer and a J-beta primer mix. TCRdb reprocessed the 5' RACE reads with MiXCR, giving one entry per CDR3 protein. Of hundreds of thousands of distinct CDR3 sequences listed, under 65% are singletons. Input material: blood. The receptors were sampled from a man in his 60s in good health.

This clonotype was seen only once. The J gene is TRBJ2-3, the V gene TRBV24-1; 7 bases fit TRBD2. The CDR3 is 16 residues long. Germline trimming cut 3 bases from V and 5 bases from J; bases unmatched to any gene: 10. Looked up from germline, CDR1 is KGHDR and CDR2 is SFDVKD. As DNA, the CDR3 is TGTGCCACCAGTGATCGAAGTCAAGGCGGGGGAGATACGCAGTATTTT. It yields the protein CATSDRSQGGGDTQYF.

The V and J genes are TRBV29-1 and TRBJ2-7; TRBD1 matches 8 bases. Trimming removed 4 bases from V and 4 bases from J; junction bases left unmatched: 3. CDR3 length: 12 amino acids. Germline loops: CDR1 SQVTM, CDR2 ANQGSEA. CDR3 protein: CSVGTGRYEQYF. The CDR3 nucleotides read TGCAGCGTTGGGACAGGGAGGTACGAGCAGTACTTC.

The chain joins TRBV5-1 to TRBJ2-7; D may be TRBD2 (5 bases). The CDR3 loop spans 16 amino acids. V was trimmed by 4 bases and J by 2 bases, leaving 19 bases between them. Germline CDR1 is SGHRS and CDR2 is YFSETQ. CDR3 DNA: TGCGCCAGCAGCAAAACTGCAACCGGAGGAGCCTACGAGCAGTACTTC. Its protein product is CASSKTATGGAYEQYF.

The genes are TRBV7-9 and TRBJ2-2, with 12 nucleotides matching TRBD2. With 5 bases clipped from V and 6 bases from J, the junction kept 10 bases outside the gene matches. Germline CDR1 and CDR2: SEHNR and FQNEAQ (reference sequence). The CDR3 runs 17 residues. The CDR3 coding sequence is TGTGCCAGCAGCGACGGGACTAGCGGGCGGTGGGCCGGGGAGCTGTTTTTT. Translating gives CASSDGTSGRWAGELFF.

The V and J genes are TRBV12-3 or TRBV12-4 and TRBJ1-2; tentative D call: TRBD1 (5 bases). The CDR3 is 15 residues long. V dropped 7 bases and J dropped 0 bases, with 15 bases sitting between them. The CDR3 reads CASTLYRGPNYGYTF. The CDR3 DNA is TGTGCCAGCACCTTATATCGGGGACCTAACTATGGCTACACCTTC.

CDR3 bases: TGTGCCAGCAGTTTGGCGGGACAGAGGAACACCGGGGAGCTGTTTTTT. Translated: CASSLAGQRNTGELFF. The chain links TRBV28 to TRBJ2-2; tentative D call: TRBD1 (7 bases). The V end lost 3 bases, the J end lost 1 base, and 12 bases lay between the germline ends. This CDR3 has 16 residues. Per germline, CDR1 MDHEN and CDR2 SYDVKM.

The sample holds a few counts of this clonotype. CDR3 loop: CAIRAQTGLAGGHTGELFF. CDR3 DNA sequence: TGTGCCATCAGGGCTCAAACGGGACTAGCGGGGGGGCACACCGGGGAGCTGTTTTTT. The rearrangement joins TRBV10-3 to TRBJ2-2; 16 bases are a match to TRBD2. Trimming took 6 bases from V and 3 from J; bases not matched to a gene: 10. CDR1 and CDR2 (germline): ENHRY, SYGVKD. The CDR3 totals 19 residues.

This clonotype was picked up many times. V gene TRBV24-1 combines with J gene TRBJ2-2; 9 positions agree with TRBD2. CDR3 size: 16 residues. The germline V gene has CDR1 KGHDR and CDR2 SFDVKD. J gave up 1 base and V 4 bases, and 3 bases lay outside the gene matches. The CDR3 reads CATSDQAGGNTGELFF. The DNA for the CDR3 is TGTGCCACCAGTGACCAAGCGGGGGGGAACACCGGGGAGCTGTTTTTT.

The chain recombines TRBV20-1 with TRBJ1-5; a weak D match, TRBD1 (6 bases). The V end lost 0 bases, the J end lost 0 bases, and 12 bases lay between the germline ends. The CDR3 sequence is 16 residues long. Germline-derived CDR1 and CDR2 are DFQATT and SNEGSKA (reference sequence). In DNA form, the CDR3 reads TGCAGTGCTAGAGATGTCCGGACAGCTAGCAATCAGCCCCAGCATTTT. It specifies CSARDVRTASNQPQHF.

The sample holds a few counts of this clonotype. The chain is built from TRBV20-1 and TRBJ1-1, with a weak D call TRBD1 (6 bases). The CDR3 extends over 13 amino acids. Germline assignment: CDR1 DFQATT and CDR2 SNEGSKA (reference sequence). The V gene lost 5 bases and the J gene lost 0 bases, with 10 bases spanning the gap. The CDR3: CSAADSMNTEAFF. CDR3 in DNA: TGCAGTGCTGCGGACAGCATGAACACTGAAGCTTTCTTT.

The DNA for the CDR3 is TGTGCCAGCAGTCCCCGGGAGACAGCAGCCTCTGGGGCCAACGTCCTGACTTTC. Protein product: CASSPRETAASGANVLTF. The rearrangement uses TRBV2 and TRBJ2-6; D perhaps matches TRBD2 (6 bases). Germline CDR1 reads SNHLY; CDR2 reads FYNNEI. The CDR3 is 18 residues long. Trimming removed 5 bases at V and 0 bases at J, with 17 bases between.

DNA for the CDR3: TGTGCCAGCAGCTTAAAGTTTTCTAGCGGGCCGAACAATGAGCAGTTCTTC. Translating gives CASSLKFSSGPNNEQFF. J is TRBJ2-1 and V is TRBV7-2; 8 nucleotides align to TRBD2. V gave up 2 bases and J gave up 5 bases; unmatched junction bases: 11. Germline lookup yields CDR1 SGHTA and CDR2 FQGNSA. This CDR3 spans 17 amino acids.

The chain joins TRBV15 to TRBJ2-7; D may be TRBD1 (5 bases). V gave up 3 bases and J gave up 0 bases, with 12 bases separating them. The CDR3 totals 15 residues. Germline V gene data show CDR1 as LNHNV and CDR2 as YYDKDF (reference sequence). CDR3 amino acids: CATSSGFDSSYEQYF. The CDR3 DNA sequence: TGTGCCACCAGCAGCGGCTTTGACAGCTCCTACGAGCAGTACTTC.

The chain carries TRBV10-3 and TRBJ2-3, with TRBD2 matching over 9 bases. The CDR3 extends over 14 amino acids. Germline V gives CDR1 ENHRY, CDR2 SYGVKD. With V trimmed by 11 bases and J by 4 bases, 10 bases remained unmatched. The CDR3 spells CAAGAGGPADTQYF. The CDR3 region has the DNA TGTGCCGCCGGGGCGGGGGGGCCCGCAGATACGCAGTATTTT.

The chain joins TRBV20-1 to TRBJ2-3; D assignment may be TRBD1 or TRBD2 (6 bases each). This CDR3 has 14 residues. Trimming shortened V by 6 bases and J by 0 bases, and 13 bases separated the two germline ends. The germline V gene encodes CDR1 DFQATT and CDR2 SNEGSKA (reference sequence). CDR3 in amino acids: CSAGGGVSTDTQYF. In DNA form, the CDR3 reads TGCAGTGCGGGGGGCGGGGTGAGCACAGATACGCAGTATTTT.

This clonotype was picked up one time. V usage is TRBV29-1 and J usage is TRBJ2-1, with a tentative D call TRBD2 (5 bases). V was cut by 4 bases and J by 13 bases, with 20 bases left in between. CDR1 and CDR2 from the germline V gene are SQVTM and ANQGSEA. The CDR3 loop spans 13 amino acids. CDR3 loop: CSVAAGGQVTQFF. DNA for the CDR3: TGCAGCGTTGCTGCGGGTGGTCAAGTGACCCAGTTCTTC.

The chain couples TRBV2 to TRBJ2-7; TRBD1 is a possible D gene (5 bases). The CDR3 is 12 residues long. In germline, CDR1 is SNHLY, CDR2 FYNNEI. The ends were cut back, 7 bases at V and 5 bases at J, with 12 bases in the middle. CDR3 nucleotide sequence: TGTGCCAGCAAAGACAGAGGCAACGAGCAGTACTTC. Its protein product is CASKDRGNEQYF.

CDR3 region: CASVWGDRANYGYTF. CDR3 in DNA: TGTGCCAGCGTCTGGGGGGACAGAGCCAACTATGGCTACACCTTC. The genes are TRBV6-1 and TRBJ1-2; TRBD1 matches 7 bases. The germline V gene has CDR1 MNHNS and CDR2 SASEGT. The CDR3 has 15 residues. Unmatched junction bases numbered 11, after V lost 8 bases and J lost 2 bases.

The chain uses TRBV5-1 and TRBJ2-3, with 11 bases matching TRBD2. The CDR3 is 16 residues long. The trim removed 4 bases at V and 2 bases at J, leaving 6 bases unmatched. CDR1 and CDR2 from the germline V gene are SGHRS and YFSETQ. The CDR3 DNA reads as TGCGCCAGCAGCCACCGACTAGCGGGGAACACAGATACGCAGTATTTT. This codes for CASSHRLAGNTDTQYF. Full variable domain (remainder filled in from reference TRBV5-1 and TRBJ2-3): KAGVTQTPRYLIKTRGQQVTLSCSPISGHRSVSWYQQTPGQGLQFLFEYFSETQRNKGNFPGRFSGRQFSNSRSEMNVSTLELGDSALYLCASSHRLAGNTDTQYFGPGTRLTVL.

This sequence joins TRBV6-6 and TRBJ2-4, with 9 bases identical to TRBD1. Per the germline V gene, CDR1 is MNHNY and CDR2 is SVGAGI (reference sequence). V was clipped by 6 bases and J by 9 bases; unmatched bases: 6. This CDR3 comprises 13 residues. CDR3 DNA: TGTGCCAGCAGCCCGGGACAGGGAGGCATTCAGTACTTC. It codes for CASSPGQGGIQYF.

This clonotype was counted a few times. The genes are TRBV24-1 and TRBJ2-1; TRBD2 matches 9 bases. The germline V gene encodes CDR1 KGHDR and CDR2 SFDVKD. The CDR3 has 13 residues. V shed 9 bases and J 7 bases; nucleotides not matched to a gene: 6. Here the CDR3 reads CATGLAGVNEQFF. CDR3 in DNA: TGTGCCACCGGGTTAGCGGGGGTAAATGAGCAGTTCTTC.

The chain is built from TRBV5-1 and TRBJ1-5; 12 nucleotides match TRBD1. The length of the CDR3 is 17 residues. The germline V gene has CDR1 SGHRS and CDR2 YFSETQ. V shed 4 bases and J 2 bases; nucleotides not matched to a gene: 7. DNA of the CDR3: TGCGCCAGCAGCCCCGGGACAGGGGGCGAGGGCAATCAGCCCCAGCATTTT. This encodes CASSPGTGGEGNQPQHF.

The chain links TRBV21-1 to TRBJ2-5; the listed D gene, TRBD1, was not tested against the DNA. TRBV21-1 is a listed pseudogene. The CDR3 is 15 amino acids. CDR3 nucleotides: TGTGCCAGCACACCCCGGGGAGGTGGCCAAGAGACCCAGTACTTC. Protein sequence: CASTPRGGGQETQYF.

This clonotype was seen many times. This chain uses TRBV6-5 with TRBJ1-6; no firm D call. The length of the CDR3 is 11 residues. V was trimmed by 6 bases and J by 3 bases, leaving 0 bases between them. Germline CDR1 and CDR2: MNHEY and SVGAGI. CDR3 sequence reads: CASSYNSPLHF. CDR3 nucleotide sequence: TGTGCCAGCAGCTATAATTCACCCCTCCACTTT.

The chain is built from TRBV20-1 and TRBJ1-6; TRBD1 aligns across 9 bases. Trimming took 4 bases from V and 10 from J; bases not matched to a gene: 11. CDR3 size: 15 residues. Germline CDR1 and CDR2: DFQATT and SNEGSKA (reference sequence). CDR3 amino acids: CSAKFLDRGESPLHF. The CDR3 coding sequence is TGCAGTGCTAAGTTCCTGGACAGGGGAGAATCACCCCTCCACTTT.